This T cell receptor beta chain was identified during a study of graft-versus-host responses after intestinal transplantation (dated by TCRdb to the early 2020s). Notes on the research overall: Recipients received multivisceral, liver-intestinal, or isolated intestinal transplants. Anti-thymocyte globulin induction was given to all recipients, followed by maintenance tacrolimus and steroids for approximately three years. Of the roughly 26 intestinal transplant recipients enrolled in the cohort, one of whom was a retransplant, 3 patients without pretransplant specimens were excluded. To identify alloreactive clones, pre-transplant mixed lymphocyte reaction products were sequenced and then compared with unstimulated pre-transplant donor and recipient T cells. Graft-versus-host and host-versus-graft alloreactive T cell clones were tracked in the graft, circulation and bone marrow after intestinal transplantation using bulk TCR-beta CDR3 sequencing. Rather than going through the commercial service, samples from three later patients were sequenced in-house on an Illumina MiSeq and processed with MiXCR. A peak of at least 4% donor T cells among recipient peripheral blood mononuclear cells was the definition used for donor T cell macrochimerism. Summary of the overall study and its limitations: GvH clones turned up in recipient bone marrow, with some appearing earlier in ileal mucosa or blood, a pattern consistent with an intestinal mucosal origin. Early after transplant, declines in HvG clones were associated with peak levels of circulating GvH clones. High GvH to HvG T cell clonal ratios were observed in the allografts of patients with donor T cell macrochimerism. Conclusions were limited by the relatively low number and heterogeneity of intestinal transplant patients.

This clone was counted a single time. What antigen it recognizes has not been identified. No base quality values were provided; no much bigger clone lies one nucleotide off. Library generation was performed with the immunoSEQ multiplex PCR assay. For most patients, genomic DNA was isolated with the Qiagen DNeasy Blood and Tissue Kit and sent frozen to Adaptive Biotechnologies for TCR sequencing. High-throughput TCR-beta CDR3 sequencing of genomic DNA from most patients was performed by Adaptive Biotechnologies. The paper's data handling went like this. TCR sequencing data for roughly 20 patients were retrieved from Adaptive's ImmunoSEQ software; three other patients were processed with MiXCR and VDJtools. CD4 versus CD8 sorting errors were corrected by removing sequences found in both subsets at a frequency ratio below 5:1. CDR3 nucleotide sequences shared between donor and recipient were removed because the origin of such sequences could not be assigned. Alloreactive clones required at least 2-fold expansion over unstimulated cells and minimum CFSE-low frequency of 0.002% (template counts) or 0.001% (read counts). Clones were considered mappable if detected in sequenced pre-transplant spleen, lymph node, or MLR CFSE-low populations of the donor or recipient. Cumulative frequency of alloreactive clones was calculated as a percentage of all sequences weighted by copy number. This immuneACCESS table, as held by TCRdb, lists in-frame sequences with V and J called but not all clones. Of the missing ones, under half trace to an unresolved V gene in checked studies; the others have no known cause. The V and J calls and clone size come from that table; D and trimming were worked out from the DNA. The sample contains roughly 99,000 clones, about 90% of them found a single time. About 0.062% of the sample is held by the ten biggest clonotypes.

The intended sense of this specimen's time point label: cells obtained before transplantation from donor or recipient. CD3+CD4+ and CD3+CD8+ populations were FACS-sorted from unstimulated pre-transplant donor and recipient cells taken from spleen or lymph nodes. V and J are trimmed by 1 base and 7 bases, and the gene matches miss 3 bases of the junction. Reading from cysteine to phenylalanine, the CDR3 counts 13 amino acids. CDR3 DNA is the only sequence kept; it has 39 bases, read in frame from the first base. CDR1 and CDR2, per the germline V gene (reference sequence), are LNHNV and YYDKDF. The sequence derives from a human donor who was the organ donor for an intestinal transplant. The V and J genes are TRBV15 and TRBJ1-1; 7 central bases correspond to TRBD1. Sample: unstimulated CD8+ T cells sorted from spleen or lymph node cells, taken before transplant. The CDR3 protein sequence reads: CATSRARQGEAFF. The sequenced DNA: TGTGCCACCAGCAGAGCCCGACAGGGTGAAGCTTTCTTT.